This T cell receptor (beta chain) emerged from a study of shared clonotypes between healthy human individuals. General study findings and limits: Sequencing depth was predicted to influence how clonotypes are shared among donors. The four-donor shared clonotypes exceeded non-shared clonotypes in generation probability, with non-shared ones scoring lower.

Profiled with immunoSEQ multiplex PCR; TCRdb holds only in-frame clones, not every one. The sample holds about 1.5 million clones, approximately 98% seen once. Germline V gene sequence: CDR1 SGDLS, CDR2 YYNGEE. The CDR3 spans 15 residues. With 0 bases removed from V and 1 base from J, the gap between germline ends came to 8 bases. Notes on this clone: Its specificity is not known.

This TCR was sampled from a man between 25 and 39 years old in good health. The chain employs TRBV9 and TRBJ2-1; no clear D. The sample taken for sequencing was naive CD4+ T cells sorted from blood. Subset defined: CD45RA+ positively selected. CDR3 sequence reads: CASSVELRSYNEQFF. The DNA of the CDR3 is TGTGCCAGCAGCGTAGAATTACGGTCCTACAATGAGCAGTTCTTC.